The 5 T cell receptor beta chains listed next were all sequenced from one sample in a study of T cell responses to AZD1222 COVID-19 vaccine. The method was immunoSEQ multiplex PCR; TCRdb's version includes in-frame clones alone and lacks a portion of them. The table has around 120,000 clones, 88% seen once. The sequences come from peripheral blood, collected 28 days after the second AZD1222 dose. The source of these receptors is an adult who received the AZD1222 COVID-19 vaccine.

The V call is TRBV5-1, the J call TRBJ2-1; 9 bases match TRBD2. This CDR3 has 15 residues. From germline, CDR1 is SGHRS and CDR2 YFSETQ. The DNA for the CDR3 is TGCGCTTCCTACCTGGCGGGGGGGCTCGCGAATGAGCAGTTCTTC. This encodes CASYLAGGLANEQFF.

This chain connects TRBV19 to TRBJ2-5; 8 bases agree with TRBD2. CDR3 length equals 14 residues. V lost 6 bases and J lost 1; bases outside the gene matches: 4. The germline gives CDR1 LNHDA, CDR2 SQIVND (reference sequence). DNA of the CDR3: TGTGCCAGTAGGGAGCGGGGGTTCCAAGAGACCCAGTACTTC. This codes for CASRERGFQETQYF.

The chain joins TRBV6-5 to TRBJ1-3; the match to TRBD1 covers 7 bases. The CDR3 loop spans 15 amino acids. V was pared by 6 bases and J by 0 bases, with 5 bases of the junction left unmatched. In germline, CDR1 is MNHEY, CDR2 SVGAGI. The DNA of the CDR3 is TGTGCCAGCAGCCGCGACAGGGTCTCTGGAAACACCATATATTTT. It encodes CASSRDRVSGNTIYF.

The chain couples TRBV24-1 to TRBJ1-1; a weak D match, TRBD1 (6 bases). V lost 2 bases and J lost 6, with 18 bases in between. The CDR3 runs 16 residues. Germline CDR1 reads KGHDR; CDR2 reads SFDVKD. CDR3 bases: TGTGCCACCAGTGATTCGACAAGGGGGACCCTTGCTGAAGCTTTCTTT. This translates into CATSDSTRGTLAEAFF.

The chain employs TRBV7-3 and TRBJ1-1; D is possibly TRBD1 (5 bases). There are 15 residues in the CDR3. Germline-derived CDR1 and CDR2 are SGHTA and FQGTGA. V was clipped by 2 bases and J by 2 bases, with 12 bases between them. The CDR3 region is CASSLARGGNTEAFF. The CDR3 nucleotides read TGTGCCAGCAGCTTAGCCCGCGGGGGAAACACTGAAGCTTTCTTT.